Listed here are 4 T cell receptor beta chains from one sample, sequenced in a study of control samples from healthy donors and cancer patients. The table came from immunoSEQ multiplex PCR; TCRdb's copy has only in-frame clones and leaves some out. Among 70,000 to 80,000 clones, 70% to 90% were seen once, and the ten largest hold 1.5% to 2%. Source material: PBMCs. The receptors stem from a woman in her sixties or seventies with head and neck cancer.

This chain connects TRBV30 to TRBJ1-2, with 7 bases lining up with TRBD1. With 6 bases clipped from V and 4 bases from J, the junction kept 8 bases outside the gene matches. This CDR3 has 13 amino acids. Germline CDR1 is GTSNPN and CDR2 is SVGIG (reference sequence). The CDR3 region has the DNA TGTGCCTGTAAGACAGGGTTCGCCTATGGCTACACCTTC. Protein product: CACKTGFAYGYTF. Full variable domain (remainder filled in from reference TRBV30 and TRBJ1-2): SQTIHQWPATLVQPVGSPLSLECTVEGTSNPNLYWYRQAAGRGLQLLFYSVGIGQISSEVPQNLSASRPQDRQFILSSKKLLLSDSGFYLCACKTGFAYGYTFGSGTRLTVV.

The chain couples TRBV28 to TRBJ1-5; 10 nucleotides match TRBD1. This CDR3 region has 15 residues. V gave up 5 bases and J gave up 4 bases; unmatched junction bases: 5. Looked up from germline, CDR1 is MDHEN and CDR2 is SYDVKM. The chain's CDR3 is CASSPGTGANQPQHF. Here the CDR3 DNA reads TGTGCCAGCAGTCCCGGGACAGGGGCGAATCAGCCCCAGCATTTT.

CDR3 sequence: CASSLRGGPPLHF. CDR3 in DNA: TGTGCCAGCAGCTTAAGGGGGGGACCACCCCTCCACTTT. This chain uses TRBV7-2 with TRBJ1-6, with a weak D call TRBD1 (6 bases). This CDR3 has 13 residues. V was cut by 2 bases and J by 11 bases, with 10 bases left in between. Germline CDR1 is SGHTA and CDR2 is FQGNSA.

This clone was detected only once. The chain has TRBV2 and TRBJ2-7; D ambiguous. The CDR3 length is 12 residues. Germline V CDR1 and CDR2: SNHLY, FYNNEI. The V gene lost 7 bases and the J gene lost 2 bases, with 9 bases spanning the gap. CDR3: CASTGRPYEQYF. CDR3 DNA: TGTGCCAGCACCGGACGGCCCTACGAGCAGTACTTC. The entire variable domain, with the rest obtained from reference TRBV2 and TRBJ2-7, is as follows: EPEVTQTPSHQVTQMGQEVILRCVPISNHLYFYWYRQILGQKVEFLVSFYNNEISEKSEIFDDQFSVERPDGSNFTLKIRSTKLEDSAMYFCASTGRPYEQYFGPGTRLTVT.